This T cell receptor (beta chain) was retrieved from a study of shared clonotypes between healthy human individuals. Study information: The donor pool was made up of a couple of women and three men aged 18 to 49. The study used three CD4 naive, three CD4 memory, two CD8 naive and one CD8 memory plate per donor.

CDR1 and CDR2 from the germline V gene are SNHLY and FYNNEI. CDR3 length: 13 amino acids. Trimming took 3 bases from V and 7 from J; bases not matched to a gene: 3. With regard to this clone: No antigen is known for it.

Naive-designated CD8 cells lacked CD45RO, were positively enriched for CCR7, and omitted terminally differentiated effector memory CD45RA+ cells. Measured with immunoSEQ multiplex PCR; TCRdb has only the in-frame clones, and not every one. The sample holds some 1,900,000 clones, just under 95% seen once. Study results and caveats: Among non-shared clonotypes, generation probabilities were lower than among those shared by all four donors.

This clonotype was sampled from a man aged 18 to 29 in good health. This chain uses TRBV2 with TRBJ2-1; TRBD1 matches 7 bases. The sequenced material came from naive CD8+ T cells sorted from blood. The CDR3 sequence is CASSDRGLNEQFF. The CDR3 DNA follows: TGTGCCAGCAGTGACAGGGGGTTGAATGAGCAGTTCTTC.